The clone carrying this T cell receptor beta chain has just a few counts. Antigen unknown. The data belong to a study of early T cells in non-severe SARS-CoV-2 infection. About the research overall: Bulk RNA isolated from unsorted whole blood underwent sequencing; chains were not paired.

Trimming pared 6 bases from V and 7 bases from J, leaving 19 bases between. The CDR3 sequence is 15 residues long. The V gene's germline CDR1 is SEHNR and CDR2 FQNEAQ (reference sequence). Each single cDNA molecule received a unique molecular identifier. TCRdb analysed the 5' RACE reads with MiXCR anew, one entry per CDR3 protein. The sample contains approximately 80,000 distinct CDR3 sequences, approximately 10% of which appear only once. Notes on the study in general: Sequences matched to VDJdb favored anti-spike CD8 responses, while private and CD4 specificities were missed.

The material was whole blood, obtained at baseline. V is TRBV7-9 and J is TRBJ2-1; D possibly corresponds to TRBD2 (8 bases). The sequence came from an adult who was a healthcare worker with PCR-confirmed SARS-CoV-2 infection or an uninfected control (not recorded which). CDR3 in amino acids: CASRPGGTRWNEQFF. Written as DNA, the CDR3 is TGTGCCAGCAGACCAGGGGGGACTAGATGGAATGAGCAGTTCTTC.